What follows describes a single T cell receptor (beta chain). The antigen remains unidentified. This entry comes from a study of blood T cells in healthy people across ages. Study conclusions and caveats: Observed TCR beta diversity per million T cells went down as age went up. This fall followed a roughly linear course with age. Strong correlation existed between TCR beta diversity and naive T cell percentage. Total diversity from one million sequenced T cells was likely underestimated.

Total RNA, at least 5 micrograms per sample, came from PBMCs. For the second PCR, which ran for about 7 to 11 cycles, a sample-barcoded 5' primer and a J-beta primer mix were used. TCRdb reprocessed the 5' RACE reads via MiXCR and lists one record per CDR3 protein. The data show about 1.5 million distinct CDR3 sequences, 35% to 45% seen once. CDR1 is SGHTA and CDR2 is FQGNSA in the germline V gene. The CDR3 length is 16 residues. V lost 3 bases to trimming and J lost 5 bases, with 19 bases between them. The TCR sequence derives from a woman aged 18-29 years in good health. The gene calls are TRBV7-2 and TRBJ1-2; a possible D gene is TRBD1 (5 bases). Sequencing was done on a sample of blood. CDR3 sequence: CASSFHGHSPGYGYTF. Written as DNA, the CDR3 is TGTGCCAGCAGCTTTCATGGACACTCACCCGGGTATGGCTACACCTTC.